This T cell receptor beta chain came from a study of blood T cells in healthy people across ages. The study, taken as a whole, reports: Long-lived and aged donors differed, with more naive CD4+ cells and higher diversity in the long-lived.

A second PCR, run for roughly 7 to 11 cycles, used a sample-barcoded 5' primer plus a J-beta primer mix. TCRdb analysed the 5' RACE reads with MiXCR anew, one entry per CDR3 protein. The sample shows nearly 800,000 distinct CDR3 sequences, approximately 25% of them seen only once. From germline, CDR1 is SEHNR and CDR2 FQNEAQ (reference sequence). This CDR3 contains 18 residues. Trimming removed 4 bases from V and 2 bases from J; junction bases left unmatched: 13. Turning to this clonotype: Its antigen is unidentified.

These data also formed part of another study, on T cells of mothers and their children. That paper adds: Overlap ran slightly, non-significantly higher for related than unrelated mother-child pairs.

The sample was blood. V gene TRBV7-9 combines with J gene TRBJ2-3, with TRBD2 identical over 9 bases. The TCR was taken from a boy aged 5 to 17 in good health. CDR3 in amino acids: CASSSLISGGTLTDTQYF. The CDR3, as DNA: TGTGCCAGCAGCTCCCTCATAAGCGGGGGGACTCTCACAGATACGCAGTATTTT. The whole variable domain, remainder taken from reference TRBV7-9 and TRBJ2-3, is DTGVSQNPRHKITKRGQNVTFRCDPISEHNRLYWYRQTLGQGPEFLTYFQNEAQLEKSRLLSDRFSAERPKGSFSTLEIQRTEQGDSAMYLCASSSLISGGTLTDTQYFGPGTRLTVL.